This TCR beta chain was captured by sequencing in a study of cytomegalovirus exposure and HLA in healthy donors. In the study overall: An earlier analysis identified 120 million or so unique TCR beta sequences in some 180 million T cells. General observations from the study: The only immune exposure information that was available was CMV serostatus.

On this clone: Its antigen is as yet unknown.

As for the donors, each was a healthy bone marrow donor. The study ran its PCR with 60 Vbeta and 13 Jbeta primers. Authors' methods: In a later analysis, some 11 million of 65 million to 90 million unique beta chains occurred in at least two donors. Sequencing used immunoSEQ multiplex PCR; TCRdb keeps in-frame clones, though not all of them. The DNA was the basis for D and trimming; V, J and clone size are from that table. The table includes approximately 220,000 clones, over 60% detected once. The CDR3 sequence is 17 residues long. From germline, CDR1 is MGHRA and CDR2 YSYEKL. V lost 0 bases and J lost 6; bases outside the gene matches: 13.

The receptor was derived from a man between 18 and 29 years old in good health and CMV-seronegative. The chain is built from TRBV4-1 and TRBJ2-7; 8 nucleotides match TRBD1. Source material: PBMCs. CDR3 protein: CASSQEVSGQGFAEQYF. In DNA form, the CDR3 reads TGCGCCAGCAGCCAAGAAGTATCCGGACAGGGATTTGCCGAGCAGTACTTC.